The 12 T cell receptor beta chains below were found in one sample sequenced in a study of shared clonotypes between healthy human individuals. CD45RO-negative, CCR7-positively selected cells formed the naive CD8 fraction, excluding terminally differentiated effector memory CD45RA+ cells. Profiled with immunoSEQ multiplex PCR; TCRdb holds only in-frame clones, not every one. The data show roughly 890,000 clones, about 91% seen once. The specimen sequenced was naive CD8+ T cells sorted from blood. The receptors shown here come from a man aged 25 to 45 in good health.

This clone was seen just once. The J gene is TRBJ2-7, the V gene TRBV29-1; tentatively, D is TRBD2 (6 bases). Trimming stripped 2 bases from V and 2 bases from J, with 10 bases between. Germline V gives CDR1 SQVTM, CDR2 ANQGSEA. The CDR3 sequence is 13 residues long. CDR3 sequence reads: CSVELGGPYEQYF. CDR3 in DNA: TGCAGCGTTGAACTAGGAGGGCCCTACGAGCAGTACTTC.

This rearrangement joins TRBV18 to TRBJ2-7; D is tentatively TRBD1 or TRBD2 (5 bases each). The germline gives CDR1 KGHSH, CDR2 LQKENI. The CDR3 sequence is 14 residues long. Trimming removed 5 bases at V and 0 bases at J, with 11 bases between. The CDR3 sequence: CASSEGESSYEQYF. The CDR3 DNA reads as TGTGCCAGCTCAGAAGGGGAGAGCTCCTACGAGCAGTACTTC.

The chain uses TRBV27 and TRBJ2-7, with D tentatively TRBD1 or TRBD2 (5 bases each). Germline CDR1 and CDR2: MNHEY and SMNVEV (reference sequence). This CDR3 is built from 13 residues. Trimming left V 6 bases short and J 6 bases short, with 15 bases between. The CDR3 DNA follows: TGTGCCAGCAGAACACGGGACCTTCGCGAGCAGTACTTC. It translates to CASRTRDLREQYF.

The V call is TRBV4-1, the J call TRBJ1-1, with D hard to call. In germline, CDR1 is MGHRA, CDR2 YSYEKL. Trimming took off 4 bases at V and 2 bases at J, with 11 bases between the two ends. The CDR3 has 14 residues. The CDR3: CASSPNLENTEAFF. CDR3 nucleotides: TGCGCCAGCAGCCCGAATCTGGAAAACACTGAAGCTTTCTTT.

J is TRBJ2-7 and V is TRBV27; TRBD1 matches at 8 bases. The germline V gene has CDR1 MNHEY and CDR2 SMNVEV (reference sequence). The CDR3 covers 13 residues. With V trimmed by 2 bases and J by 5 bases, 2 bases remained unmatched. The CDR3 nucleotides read TGTGCCAGCAGTTTAATGACAGGGGACGAGCAGTACTTC. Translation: CASSLMTGDEQYF.

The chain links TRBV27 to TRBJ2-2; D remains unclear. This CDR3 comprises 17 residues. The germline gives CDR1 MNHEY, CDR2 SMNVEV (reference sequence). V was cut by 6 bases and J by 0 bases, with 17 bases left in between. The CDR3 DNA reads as TGTGCCAGCAGCCCCGTTTGGGGTCTCGCGAACACCGGGGAGCTGTTTTTT. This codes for CASSPVWGLANTGELFF.

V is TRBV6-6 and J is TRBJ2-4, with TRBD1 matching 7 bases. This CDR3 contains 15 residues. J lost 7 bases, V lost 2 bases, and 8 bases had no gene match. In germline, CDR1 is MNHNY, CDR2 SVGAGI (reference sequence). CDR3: CASSYGLGRGNIQYF. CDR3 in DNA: TGTGCCAGCAGTTACGGCCTAGGCAGGGGGAACATTCAGTACTTC.

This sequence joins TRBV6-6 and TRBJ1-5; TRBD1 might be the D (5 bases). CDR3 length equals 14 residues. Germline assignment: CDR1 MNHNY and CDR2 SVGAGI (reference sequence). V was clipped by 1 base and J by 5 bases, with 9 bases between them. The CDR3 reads CASSYYQGDQPQHF. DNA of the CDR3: TGTGCCAGCAGTTACTACCAGGGAGATCAGCCCCAGCATTTT.

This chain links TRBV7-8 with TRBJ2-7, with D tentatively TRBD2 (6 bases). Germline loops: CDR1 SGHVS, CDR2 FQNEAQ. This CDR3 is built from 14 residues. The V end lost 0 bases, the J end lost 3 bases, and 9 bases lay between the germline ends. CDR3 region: CASSLAGGLYEQYF. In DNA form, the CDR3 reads TGTGCCAGCAGCTTAGCGGGAGGACTCTACGAGCAGTACTTC. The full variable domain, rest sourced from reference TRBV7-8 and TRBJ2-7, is GAGVSQSPRYKVAKRGQDVALRCDPISGHVSLFWYQQALGQGPEFLTYFQNEAQLDKSGLPSDRFFAERPEGSVSTLKIQRTQQEDSAVYLCASSLAGGLYEQYFGPGTRLTVT.

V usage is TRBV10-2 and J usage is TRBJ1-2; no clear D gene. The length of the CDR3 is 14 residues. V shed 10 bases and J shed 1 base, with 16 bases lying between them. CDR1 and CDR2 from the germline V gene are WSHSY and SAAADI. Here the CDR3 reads CATSAYSDNYGYTF. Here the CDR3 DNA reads TGCGCCACTTCCGCTTACAGCGATAACTATGGCTACACCTTC.

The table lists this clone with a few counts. CDR3 loop: CASSDGRVTSYEQYF. The CDR3 coding sequence is TGTGCCAGCAGTGATGGACGCGTAACCTCCTACGAGCAGTACTTC. The chain recombines TRBV6-4 with TRBJ2-7; D is ambiguous. V was trimmed by 3 bases and J by 0 bases, leaving 12 bases between them. In germline, CDR1 is MRHNA, CDR2 SNTAGT. The CDR3 covers 15 residues.

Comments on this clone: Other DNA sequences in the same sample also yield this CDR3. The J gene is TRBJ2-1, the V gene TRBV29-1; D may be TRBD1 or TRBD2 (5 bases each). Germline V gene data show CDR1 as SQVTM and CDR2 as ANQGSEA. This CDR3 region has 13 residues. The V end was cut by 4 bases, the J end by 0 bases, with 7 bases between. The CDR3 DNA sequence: TGCAGCGTTGGGGGGTCCTCCTACAATGAGCAGTTCTTC. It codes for CSVGGSSYNEQFF.